The clone carrying this TCR beta chain was observed a handful of times. The sample belongs to a study of T cell changes during pregnancy in multiple sclerosis. Germline CDR1 and CDR2: MDHEN and SYDVKM. This CDR3 contains 16 residues. The ends lost 7 bases at V and 5 bases at J; junction bases unmatched: 9. Method: immunoSEQ multiplex PCR; TCRdb's copy keeps in-frame clones and lacks some. The table lists roughly 85,000 clones, just over 90% of them singletons. Sequenced here: peripheral blood, sampled in the first trimester of pregnancy. The chain combines TRBV28 with TRBJ2-5, with 14 nucleotides matching TRBD2. The clonotype originates from a female donor with multiple sclerosis, enrolled in a pregnancy study. CDR3 region: CASTGTSGSIRETQYF. The CDR3 nucleotides are TGTGCCAGCACCGGGACTAGCGGGAGTATTCGGGAGACCCAGTACTTC.